These T cell receptor beta chains were read from a single sample in a study of human T cells and chemical hapten exposure. MiXCR, run by TCRdb on the RACE reads, gives a single entry per CDR3 protein. The table records about 54,000 distinct CDR3 sequences, more than 9% of them present only once. This specimen was whole blood, taken in connection with sensitization to the hapten diphenylcyclopropenone (DPC). The source is a woman aged 45-59 years with alopecia areata. Some clones in this sample may be carry-over from other donors' samples. Both conserved end residues are part of each CDR3.

CDR3 protein	V gene	J gene
CASAFRGRANTGELFF	TRBV14	TRBJ2-2
CASSDAPYMYQETQYF	TRBV10-1	TRBJ2-5
CASSPGYSPLHF	TRBV11-2	TRBJ1-6
CASSLISGTYEQYF	TRBV5-5	TRBJ2-7
CASSFLSGDTGELFF	TRBV5-1	TRBJ2-2
CASSPGLAGASYEQYF	TRBV18	TRBJ2-7
CASSPPGQPYYEQYF	TRBV7-9	TRBJ2-7
CASSPSGLTYEQYF	TRBV18	TRBJ2-7
CASSFGQGRNTEAFF	TRBV5-1	TRBJ1-1
CSASAGGRYEQYF	TRBV20-1	TRBJ2-7
CASSRTGSGGTEAFF	TRBV27	TRBJ1-1
CSVLTGRDTQYF	TRBV29-1	TRBJ2-3
CASSSKRKSTDTQYF	TRBV5-1	TRBJ2-3
CASMGGTLGTEAFF	TRBV19	TRBJ1-1
CASSPGPNYGYTF	TRBV3-1	TRBJ1-2
CASSAETDSNSPLHF	TRBV18	TRBJ1-6
CASSLESGVDEKLFF	TRBV5-1	TRBJ1-4
CASTPGLARDEQYF	TRBV6-5	TRBJ2-7
CASSFSSGNTGELFF	TRBV12-3/TRBV12-4	TRBJ2-2
CASSPVLWEQYF	TRBV18	TRBJ2-7
CSVHPRTGITEAFF	TRBV29-1	TRBJ1-1
CASSRDPMGGYEQYF	TRBV5-4	TRBJ2-7
CSAAPPGMNEQFF	TRBV20-1	TRBJ2-1
CSAGTAMNTEAFF	TRBV29-1	TRBJ1-1
CASSPGTDNYGYTF	TRBV18	TRBJ1-2
CASSFQTIGEQFF	TRBV5-8	TRBJ2-1
CASSLFGETQYF	TRBV7-2	TRBJ2-5
CASSLAGEDEQYF	TRBV10-1	TRBJ2-7
CASKPFVGDSSYNEQFF	TRBV4-2	TRBJ2-1
CTSRVLAGTEAFF	TRBV29-1	TRBJ1-1
CASSPGLRGTDTQYF	TRBV11-3	TRBJ2-3
CSVDTRRSDTQYF	TRBV29-1	TRBJ2-3
CASSQGPGTNTEAFF	TRBV4-3	TRBJ1-1
CASTHQIPYNEQFF	TRBV2	TRBJ2-1
CSAVPPSGAAGQFF	TRBV20-1	TRBJ2-1
CASSSPTMTGGNYGYTF	TRBV7-2	TRBJ1-2
CASRQDNYGYTF	TRBV6-1	TRBJ1-2